This T cell receptor beta chain derives from a study of early T cells in non-severe SARS-CoV-2 infection. Study background: Sequencing was performed on bulk RNA from unsorted whole blood, leaving chains unpaired.

CDR3 size: 16 residues. The V and J ends lost 5 bases and 3 bases respectively, with 17 bases between them. Germline V gene sequence: CDR1 SGHNT, CDR2 YENEEA. Unique molecular identifiers were affixed to single, distinct cDNA molecules. Using its own MiXCR run on the 5' RACE reads, TCRdb lists one record per CDR3 protein. The sample records about 85,000 distinct CDR3 sequences, approximately 15% being singletons. Study findings and constraints: Matches to VDJdb favored anti-spike CD8 responses and missed private and CD4 specificities.

Details on this clonotype: Its specificity is not known.

The sequence derives from an adult who was a healthcare worker with PCR-confirmed SARS-CoV-2 infection or an uninfected control (not recorded which). Sample: whole blood. The gene calls are TRBV11-3 and TRBJ2-1, with D possibly TRBD2 on 5 matching bases. The CDR3 loop is CASSTSPGEYYNEQFF. The DNA for the CDR3 is TGTGCCAGCAGCACTAGTCCCGGGGAATACTACAATGAGCAGTTCTTC.